This TCR beta chain was profiled in a study of CD8+ T cells in alopecia areata (dated by TCRdb to about 2018). Background on the whole study: The treated patients took part in an open-label pilot trial in which moderate-to-severe alopecia areata was treated with oral tofacitinib at 5 to 10 mg twice daily. Clonality in the scalp was compared among normal scalp (n=4), patchy alopecia areata scalp (n=8), and alopecia totalis/universalis scalp (n=8). RNA was obtained with the PAXgene miRNA kit for fixed scalp, the miRNeasy kit for PBMCs, and the RNeasy kit for mouse skin. Patients received tofacitinib for 6 to 18 months and were then followed off drug for 6 months to check for delayed response and recurrence. Disease severity in treated patients was measured with the SALT score, which quantifies the percentage of affected scalp surface area. To study T cell clonal expansion in alopecia areata, the researchers applied high-throughput TCRbeta sequencing to both the C3H/HeJ mouse model and human patients. Patients on tofacitinib were biopsied at baseline and after 4 and 24 weeks of treatment, and several of the patients also had a later scalp biopsy. TCRbeta CDR3 regions were amplified by immunoSEQ multiplex PCR with 35 Vbeta forward and 13 Jbeta reverse primers. On the human side, TCRbeta sequencing was run on scalp tissue and on sorted CD4+ and CD8+ peripheral blood T cells from healthy controls and from alopecia areata patients with either patchy or totalis/universalis disease.

The CDR3 runs 15 amino acids, cysteine and phenylalanine included. The entry retains the CDR3 DNA only, 45 bases that are in frame from base 1. The germline V gene gives CDR1 as MRHNA and CDR2 as SNTAGT. Trimming costs V 5 bases and J 0 bases, and their ends lie 14 bases apart. Note on this clone: Its antigen is currently not known. Per-nucleotide qualities are absent, and no much larger clonotype sits a single base away.

Library construction relied on the immunoSEQ multiplex PCR assay. RNA was extracted from all samples and reverse transcribed into cDNA, which served as template for TCR sequencing. SuperScript III was used to make first-strand cDNA, primed with a 2:1 mix of oligo-dT and random hexamers. A synthetic immune receptor repertoire was used to gauge amplification bias, and whatever bias remained was removed computationally. In the authors' own workflow: Raw reads were preprocessed for error removal, and CDR3 was defined according to IMGT conventions as running from the conserved cysteine to phenylalanine. Clonality was computed as 1 minus the Shannon entropy, with the entropy normalized by log2 of the number of productive unique TCRs. Whether scalp clones were CD4 or CD8 was inferred by matching scalp TCRbeta sequences against CD4 and CD8 repertoires sorted from blood. TCRdb re-hosts the immuneACCESS table, in-frame sequences only. Its copies lack some clones; in the studies checked, an unresolved V gene accounts for under half of them, and the cause for the rest is not known. V and J calls and clone size are copied from that table; D and trimming were computed from the DNA. In all, the sample holds about 64,000 clones, and more than 45% of those were seen once. Roughly 20% of the sample comes from the top ten.

The treatment or condition label corresponds to: oral pan-JAK inhibitor, 5-10 mg twice daily. Lesional scalp punch biopsies and peripheral blood were obtained from alopecia areata patients. PBMCs were isolated by density centrifugation and stained for CD3, CD4 and CD8, and CD4+ and CD8+ T cells were sorted on a FACSAria. Overall results and qualifications from the work: Compared with mice, TCR sequences shared between patients were less clear, possibly partly because of HLA diversity across the patient population. Because the treated cohort was small and had only one nonresponder, larger studies are needed to examine links between baseline CD8+ expansion and response. Many expanded lesional clones were found to persist in scalp and blood during tofacitinib treatment, and relapse after treatment cessation may be partly explained by this persistence. Tofacitinib significantly decreased scalp clonality and the number of expanded CD8+ clones among the top 100 scalp clones. Unlike mouse skin, where gammadelta T cells dominate, normal human skin contains resident alphabeta T cells that get sequenced too, which complicates analysis of the scalp TCR repertoire. Compared with normal scalp, lesional scalp had higher clonality and more expanded CD8+ clones, particularly in alopecia totalis/universalis, a pattern that suggests antigenic drive.

This receptor was taken from a human donor with alopecia areata. Specimen: CD8+ T cells sorted from blood, collected at approximately week 37, from a patient treated with tofacitinib. This chain is built from TRBV6-4 and TRBJ2-7; possibly the D gene is TRBD1, per 5 matching bases. The CDR3 region has the sequence CASSYQETASYEQYF. Here is the DNA: TGTGCCAGCAGTTACCAAGAGACAGCCTCCTACGAGCAGTACTTC.